Listed here are 30 T cell receptor beta chains from one sample, sequenced in a study of technical replicates of blood from several donors. Here immunoSEQ multiplex PCR was the method, and the copy in TCRdb shows in-frame clones only, minus some. The sample carries about 16,000 clones, around nine tenths recorded once. The sequencing sample was made of PBMCs. These receptors were obtained from a human donor in good health.

The chain's CDR3 is CASRPRASGREPDTQYF. CDR3 bases: TGTGCCAGCAGACCTCGAGCTAGCGGGAGGGAGCCAGATACGCAGTATTTT. V gene TRBV27 combines with J gene TRBJ2-3, with TRBD2 identical over 12 bases. After removal of 6 bases from V and 4 bases from J, the junction contained 11 bases not matched to a gene. This CDR3 is 17 amino acids long. Looked up from germline, CDR1 is MNHEY and CDR2 is SMNVEV (reference sequence).

The CDR3 region has the DNA TGTGCCAGCAGCTTAGGACTTCCCCCTCGAAGGGGCCGGAGCACTGAAGCTTTCTTT. Its translation: CASSLGLPPRRGRSTEAFF. The chain combines TRBV7-9 with TRBJ1-1; possible D gene TRBD1, 5 bases. V shed 1 base and J shed 4 bases, with 25 bases lying between them. There are 19 residues in the CDR3. Germline V CDR1 and CDR2: SEHNR, FQNEAQ (reference sequence).

The chain is built from TRBV5-1 and TRBJ2-2; no reliable D call. Germline V gene lookup returns CDR1 SGHRS and CDR2 YFSETQ. V lost 1 base and J 6 bases, leaving 7 bases between the germline ends. The CDR3 runs to 13 residues. Here the CDR3 reads CASSLQFPGELFF. The CDR3 DNA reads as TGCGCCAGCAGCTTGCAATTCCCCGGGGAGCTGTTTTTT.

The chain has TRBV5-5 and TRBJ2-3; 7 nucleotides line up with TRBD1. Looked up from germline, CDR1 is SGHKS and CDR2 is YYEKEE (reference sequence). The ends lost 4 bases at V and 1 base at J; junction bases unmatched: 12. There are 17 residues in the CDR3. In DNA, the CDR3 is TGTGCCAGCAGCCCTAGGGACAGCAGTTTTGGCACAGATACGCAGTATTTT. It encodes CASSPRDSSFGTDTQYF.

The J gene is TRBJ2-5, the V gene TRBV2; the D gene is possibly TRBD1 (5 bases). V lost 2 bases and J 5 bases, leaving 15 bases between the germline ends. Germline V CDR1 and CDR2: SNHLY, FYNNEI. There are 15 residues in the CDR3. In DNA, the CDR3 is TGTGCCAGCAGTGAACGTGGGCAGGGTTACGAGACCCAGTACTTC. It encodes CASSERGQGYETQYF.

This sequence joins TRBV6-6 and TRBJ2-2, with D unresolved. V was clipped by 5 bases and J by 5 bases, with 15 bases between them. The CDR3 runs to 15 residues. CDR1 is MNHNY and CDR2 is SVGAGI in the germline V gene (reference sequence). The CDR3 bases are TGTGCCAGCAGTAACCCTCCAGACAATACCGGGGAGCTGTTTTTT. It encodes CASSNPPDNTGELFF.

The CDR3, as DNA: TGTGCCAGCAGCGGGGCGGGGGGGAGGAATGAGCAGTTCTTC. The encoded protein is CASSGAGGRNEQFF. V and J are TRBV11-3 and TRBJ2-1; 9 bases map to TRBD2. The CDR3 has 14 amino acids. Germline V lookup: CDR1 SGHNT, CDR2 YENEEA. Germline trimming cut 5 bases from V and 7 bases from J; bases unmatched to any gene: 6.

The rearrangement links TRBV28 to TRBJ2-7; no clear D gene. V lost 1 base to trimming and J lost 6 bases, with 4 bases between them. Germline loops: CDR1 MDHEN, CDR2 SYDVKM. This CDR3 region has 11 residues. For the CDR3, the DNA is TGTGCCAGCAGTTTATCCCGCGAGCAGTACTTC. Amino acid sequence: CASSLSREQYF.

The CDR3 DNA reads TGTGCCAGTAGTATTTCAGGGGCTGAAGCTTTCTTT. This sequence encodes CASSISGAEAFF. This chain uses TRBV19 with TRBJ1-1, with D perhaps TRBD1 (6 bases). Germline loops: CDR1 LNHDA, CDR2 SQIVND (reference sequence). Between the trimmed V and J ends, which lost 3 bases and 6 bases, there was a span of 8 bases. The CDR3 extends over 12 amino acids.

The chain carries TRBV30 and TRBJ1-5, with 8 nucleotides matching TRBD1. Trimming cost V 4 bases and J 5 bases; bases outside gene matches: 13. Germline V CDR1 and CDR2: GTSNPN, SVGIG (reference sequence). The CDR3 spans 16 residues. The CDR3 DNA reads TGTGCCTGGAAACCCCCGGGGAACAGGGGGTATCAGCCCCAGCATTTT. Translating it yields CAWKPPGNRGYQPQHF.

The chain combines TRBV18 with TRBJ2-1; 7 bases line up with TRBD2. Per the germline V gene, CDR1 is KGHSH and CDR2 is LQKENI. The trim removed 3 bases at V and 8 bases at J, leaving 10 bases unmatched. The CDR3 spans 15 residues. CDR3 loop: CASSPYVTSEDEQFF. DNA of the CDR3: TGTGCCAGCTCACCTTACGTCACTAGCGAGGATGAGCAGTTCTTC. Supplemented by reference TRBV18 and TRBJ2-1, the full variable domain reads NAGVMQNPRHLVRRRGQEARLRCSPMKGHSHVYWYRQLPEEGLKFMVYLQKENIIDESGMPKERFSAEFPKEGPSILRIQQVVRGDSAAYFCASSPYVTSEDEQFFGPGTRLTVL.

This chain joins TRBV30 and TRBJ1-5; D might be TRBD1 (5 bases). V lost 0 bases, J lost 3 bases, and 6 bases lay in between. CDR3 length equals 13 residues. CDR1 and CDR2 from the germline V gene are GTSNPN and SVGIG (reference sequence). The CDR3 here is CAWSVDNNQPQHF. CDR3 nucleotides: TGTGCCTGGAGTGTGGACAACAATCAGCCCCAGCATTTT.

This sequence joins TRBV6-1 and TRBJ2-1, with D possibly being TRBD2 (6 bases). Trimming removed 6 bases at V and 5 bases at J, with 17 bases between. The CDR3 length is 15 residues. Germline CDR1 and CDR2: MNHNS and SASEGT. As DNA, the CDR3 is TGTGCCAGCAGCCTTTACGGGACTGACAACAATGAGCAGTTCTTC. It translates to CASSLYGTDNNEQFF.

V is TRBV18 and J is TRBJ2-7; 9 bases are shared with TRBD1. Germline loops: CDR1 KGHSH, CDR2 LQKENI. The CDR3 runs 14 residues. V was clipped by 3 bases and J by 3 bases; unmatched bases: 3. CDR3 sequence: CASSPTGGDYEQYF. Written as DNA, the CDR3 is TGTGCCAGCTCACCGACAGGGGGAGACTACGAGCAGTACTTC.

There are a few counts of this clone. V is TRBV5-1 and J is TRBJ1-1; maybe TRBD1 (6 bases). Germline-derived CDR1 and CDR2 are SGHRS and YFSETQ. Trimming shortened V by 4 bases and J by 1 base, and 11 bases separated the two germline ends. This CDR3 contains 14 residues. The CDR3 DNA reads as TGCGCCAGCAGCCCAGGGGCCGGGAACACTGAAGCTTTCTTT. The encoded protein is CASSPGAGNTEAFF.

V and J are TRBV15 and TRBJ2-3; 13 nucleotides match TRBD2. This CDR3 is 16 amino acids long. Trimming removed 0 bases from V and 4 bases from J; junction bases left unmatched: 1. Looked up from germline, CDR1 is LNHNV and CDR2 is YYDKDF (reference sequence). In DNA, the CDR3 is TGTGCCACCAGCAGAGATACTAGCGGGAGGGCAGATACGCAGTATTTT. Translation: CATSRDTSGRADTQYF.

This clone was recorded once. The chain has TRBV10-2 and TRBJ1-5; 9 bases align to TRBD1. This CDR3 contains 14 residues. The germline V gene encodes CDR1 WSHSY and CDR2 SAAADI. The trim removed 4 bases at V and 2 bases at J, leaving 0 bases unmatched. The CDR3, as DNA: TGCGCCAGCAGTGGGACAGGGGGCAATCAGCCCCAGCATTTT. It translates to CASSGTGGNQPQHF.

V usage is TRBV15 and J usage is TRBJ1-1; TRBD1 agrees at 9 bases. The V segment lost 0 bases and the J segment 1 base; nucleotides outside the gene matches: 0. This CDR3 comprises 15 residues. Germline assignment: CDR1 LNHNV and CDR2 YYDKDF (reference sequence). DNA for the CDR3: TGTGCCACCAGCAGAGAGGGACAGGGGAACACTGAAGCTTTCTTT. Its translation is CATSREGQGNTEAFF.

This clone was counted a few times. The CDR3 region is CASSLRTSGRADTQYF. CDR3 in DNA: TGTGCCAGCAGCTTGCGCACTAGCGGGAGGGCAGATACGCAGTATTTT. The J gene is TRBJ2-3, the V gene TRBV5-6, with 13 nucleotides matching TRBD2. V lost 1 base and J lost 4; bases outside the gene matches: 3. This CDR3 has 16 amino acids. The germline V gene has CDR1 SGHDT and CDR2 YYEEEE.

The V and J genes are TRBV28 and TRBJ2-5; D might be TRBD1 (6 bases). The CDR3 spans 16 residues. The V end lost 3 bases, the J end lost 2 bases, and 16 bases lay between the germline ends. Germline CDR1 MDHEN, CDR2 SYDVKM. The CDR3 DNA reads TGTGCCAGCAGTTTCCTTGGACAGCCCGATCAAGAGACCCAGTACTTC. Translating gives CASSFLGQPDQETQYF.

This chain links TRBV27 with TRBJ2-7; D possibly corresponds to TRBD1 (6 bases). V was cut by 2 bases and J by 2 bases, with 7 bases left in between. Germline values: CDR1 MNHEY, CDR2 SMNVEV (reference sequence). The CDR3 runs 13 residues. CDR3 DNA: TGTGCCAGCAGTTTAGAGGGGGCCTACGAGCAGTACTTC. Translation gives CASSLEGAYEQYF.

This chain connects TRBV6-5 to TRBJ2-1; 10 bases are a match to TRBD2. Trimming cost V 4 bases and J 15 bases; bases outside gene matches: 18. The germline CDR1 and CDR2 sequences are MNHEY and SVGAGI. The CDR3 totals 16 residues. CDR3 sequence reads: CASSFSSGRAPLTMFF. The CDR3 DNA sequence: TGTGCCAGCAGTTTTTCCAGCGGGAGGGCCCCACTTACGATGTTCTTC.

The rearrangement joins TRBV7-3 to TRBJ2-1; TRBD2 might be the D (6 bases). Germline CDR1 reads SGHTA; CDR2 reads FQGTGA. This CDR3 contains 15 residues. Trimming pared 5 bases from V and 4 bases from J, leaving 15 bases between. The CDR3 loop is CASSTSPGGYNEQFF. In DNA, the CDR3 is TGTGCCAGCAGCACCTCCCCAGGAGGGTACAATGAGCAGTTCTTC. The full variable domain, its missing parts supplied by reference TRBV7-3 and TRBJ2-1, is GAGVSQTPSNKVTEKGKYVELRCDPISGHTALYWYRQSLGQGPEFLIYFQGTGAADDSGLPNDRFFAVRPEGSVSTLKIQRTERGDSAVYLCASSTSPGGYNEQFFGPGTRLTVL.

The chain has TRBV6-5 and TRBJ1-1, with D tentatively TRBD1 (5 bases). CDR3 length: 13 amino acids. Trimming cost V 3 bases and J 7 bases, with 12 bases left between them. Germline V lookup: CDR1 MNHEY, CDR2 SVGAGI. CDR3 sequence: CASSYSDTGEAFF. CDR3 coding DNA: TGTGCCAGCAGTTATTCGGACACAGGTGAAGCTTTCTTT.

The genes are TRBV5-1 and TRBJ1-2; 7 bases match TRBD1. Per germline, CDR1 SGHRS and CDR2 YFSETQ. The length of the CDR3 is 13 residues. V dropped 5 bases and J dropped 2; count of bases not matched to a gene: 3. The CDR3 protein is CASRPGQNYGYTF. The CDR3, as DNA: TGCGCCAGCAGACCGGGACAGAACTATGGCTACACCTTC.

The CDR3 coding sequence is TGTGCCAGCAGTCCACGGCCCCTCATAGCGGGAGTTTGGGAGACCCAGTACTTC. It codes for CASSPRPLIAGVWETQYF. V and J are TRBV27 and TRBJ2-5, with TRBD2 identical over 9 bases. Trimming took 5 bases from V and 5 from J; bases not matched to a gene: 18. CDR3 length equals 18 residues. Germline CDR1 reads MNHEY; CDR2 reads SMNVEV (reference sequence).

This chain uses TRBV27 with TRBJ1-2; no definite D call. Germline-derived CDR1 and CDR2 are MNHEY and SMNVEV (reference sequence). V was clipped by 3 bases and J by 7 bases, with 9 bases between them. The CDR3 is made up of 12 amino acids. The CDR3 protein is CASSFPGAGYTF. As DNA, the CDR3 is TGTGCCAGCAGTTTCCCAGGCGCTGGCTACACCTTC.

The genes are TRBV19 and TRBJ2-1; 8 nucleotides agree with TRBD2. This CDR3 region has 16 residues. Trimming took 5 bases from V and 0 from J; bases not matched to a gene: 6. Germline-derived CDR1 and CDR2 are LNHDA and SQIVND (reference sequence). The CDR3 region has the DNA TGTGCCAGTAGTCCCGGACTAGCCAGCTCCTACAATGAGCAGTTCTTC. Translated: CASSPGLASSYNEQFF.

The chain employs TRBV7-2 and TRBJ1-5, with 7 bases lining up with TRBD1. Germline-derived CDR1 and CDR2 are SGHTA and FQGNSA. J gave up 10 bases and V 5 bases, and 8 bases lay outside the gene matches. CDR3 length: 13 residues. Here the CDR3 DNA reads TGTGCCAGCAGCCGACAGGGCCTAGAACCCCAGCATTTT. Its protein product is CASSRQGLEPQHF.

J is TRBJ1-1 and V is TRBV30; D may be TRBD1 (6 bases). The CDR3 sequence is 13 residues long. Per germline, CDR1 GTSNPN and CDR2 SVGIG (reference sequence). V was pared by 5 bases and J by 0 bases, with 10 bases between. For the CDR3, the DNA is TGTGCCTGGGAGAGACAGGTGAACACTGAAGCTTTCTTT. Its protein is CAWERQVNTEAFF.